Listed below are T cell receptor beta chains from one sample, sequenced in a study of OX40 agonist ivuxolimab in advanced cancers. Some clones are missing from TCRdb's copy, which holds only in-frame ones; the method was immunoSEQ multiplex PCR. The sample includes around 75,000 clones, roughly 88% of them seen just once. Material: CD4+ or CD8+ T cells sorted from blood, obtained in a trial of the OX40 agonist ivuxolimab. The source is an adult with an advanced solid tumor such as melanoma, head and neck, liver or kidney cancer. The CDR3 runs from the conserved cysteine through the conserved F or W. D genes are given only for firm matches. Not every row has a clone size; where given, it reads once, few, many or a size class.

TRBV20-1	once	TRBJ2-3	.	TGCAGTGCTTCTAGCACAGATACGCAGTATTTT	CSASSTDTQYF
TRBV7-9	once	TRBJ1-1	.	TGTGCCAGCAGCCGCGACAGCCCAGCTTTCTTT	CASSRDSPAFF
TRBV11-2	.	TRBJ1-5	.	TGTGCCAGCAGCCCCGGTGGAAGTAGGCCCCAGCATTTT	CASSPGGSRPQHF
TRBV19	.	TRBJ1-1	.	TGTGCCAGTAGTGGGAGGGGACTCTATGAAGCTTTCTTT	CASSGRGLYEAFF
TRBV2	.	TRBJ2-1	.	TGTGCCAGCAACACAATAGGAGGGCGCGTGGGTGAGCAGTTCTTC	CASNTIGGRVGEQFF
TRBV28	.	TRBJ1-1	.	TGTGCCAGCAGCCCCGAACCTTATAACACTGAAGCTTTCTTT	CASSPEPYNTEAFF
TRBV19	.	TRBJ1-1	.	TGTGCCAGTAGCGTCGGAGGGGGGAGCACTGAAGCTTTCTTT	CASSVGGGSTEAFF
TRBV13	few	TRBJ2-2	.	TGTGCCAGCAGCCAACCCCCGGGGGAGCTGTTTTTT	CASSQPPGELFF
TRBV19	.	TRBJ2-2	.	TGTGCCAGTAGCCCGAGGGGGGCCGGGGAGCTGTTTTTT	CASSPRGAGELFF
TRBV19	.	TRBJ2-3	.	TGTGCCAGTACCCCGGGACGGCAAGGAACAGATACGCAGTATTTT	CASTPGRQGTDTQYF
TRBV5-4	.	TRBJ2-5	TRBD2	TGTGCCAGCAGCGCCGGGACTAGTCAAGAGACCCAGTACTTC	CASSAGTSQETQYF
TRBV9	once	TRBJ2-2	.	TGTGCCAGCAGCGTAGCTGGGACGGACACCGGGGAGCTGTTTTTT	CASSVAGTDTGELFF
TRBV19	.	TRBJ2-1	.	TGTGCCAGTAGTGCCCCTTTGACGGGGGTGGATGAGCAGTTCTTC	CASSAPLTGVDEQFF
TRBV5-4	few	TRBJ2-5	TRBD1	TGTGCCAGCAGCCCAGGGGGCGGCGGGAAGACCCAGTACTTC	CASSPGGGGKTQYF
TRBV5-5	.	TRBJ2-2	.	TGTGCCAGCAGCATGGCAGGGAACACCGGGGAGCTGTTTTTT	CASSMAGNTGELFF
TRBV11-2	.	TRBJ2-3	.	TGTGCCAGCAGCTTATCGCTCCCTACGCAGTATTTT	CASSLSLPTQYF
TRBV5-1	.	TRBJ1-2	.	TGCGCCAGCAGTTTAGACAACACTAACTATGGCTACACCTTC	CASSLDNTNYGYTF
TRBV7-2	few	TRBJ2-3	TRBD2	TGTGCCAGCAGCTTAGCTACTAGCGGGGGGTGGGCAGATACGCAGTATTTT	CASSLATSGGWADTQYF
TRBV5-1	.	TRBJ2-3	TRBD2	TGCGCCAGCAGCGTAGCGGGGGACACAGATACGCAGTATTTT	CASSVAGDTDTQYF
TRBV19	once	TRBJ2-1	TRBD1	TGTGCCAGTAGTATAGATTACCCGGGACAGGGGTACAATGAGCAGTTCTTC	CASSIDYPGQGYNEQFF
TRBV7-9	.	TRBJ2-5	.	TGTGCCAGCAGCCCGACAGGGACCCAGTACTTC	CASSPTGTQYF
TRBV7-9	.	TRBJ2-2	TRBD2	TGTGCCAGCAGCCGGACTAGCGGGGCCGCGAACACCGGGGAGCTGTTTTTT	CASSRTSGAANTGELFF
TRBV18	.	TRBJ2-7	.	TGTGCCAGCTCACCGCCCAGCAGGGCCTACGAGCAGTACTTC	CASSPPSRAYEQYF
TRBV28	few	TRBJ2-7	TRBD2	TGTGCCAGCAGTTTAACTAGCGTTCTCTACGAGCAGTACTTC	CASSLTSVLYEQYF
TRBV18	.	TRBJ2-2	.	TGTGCCAGCTCAGACGGGGAGCTGTTTTTT	CASSDGELFF
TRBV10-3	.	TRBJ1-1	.	TGTGCCATCAGTGAACGGAGTTACACTGAAGCTTTCTTT	CAISERSYTEAFF
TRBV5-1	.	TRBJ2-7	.	TGCGCCAGCAGCTTGCATCCGGCCGAAGAATACGAGCAGTACTTC	CASSLHPAEEYEQYF
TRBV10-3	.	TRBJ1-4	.	TGTGCCTGCTCGGGAGGGGAGTCTGAAAAACTGTTTTTT	CACSGGESEKLFF
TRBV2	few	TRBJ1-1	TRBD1	TGTGCCAGTCAACAGGGGACGAACACTGAAGCTTTCTTT	CASQQGTNTEAFF
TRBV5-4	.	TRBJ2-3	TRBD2	TGTGCCAGCAGCGGGGCTAGCGGGGGGCGAGATACGCAGTATTTT	CASSGASGGRDTQYF
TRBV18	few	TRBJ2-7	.	TGTGCCAGCTCAACCGGGACATTTTACGAGCAGTACTTC	CASSTGTFYEQYF
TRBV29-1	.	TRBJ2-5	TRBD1	TGCAGCGTTGATAGGGGACAGGGGGAGACCCAGTACTTC	CSVDRGQGETQYF
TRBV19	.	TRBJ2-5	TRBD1	TGTGCCAGTAGTATTGCGGGACAGGGGTTTCAAGAGACCCAGTACTTC	CASSIAGQGFQETQYF
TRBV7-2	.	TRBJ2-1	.	TGTGCCAGCAGCTTAGTGGCAGGGGATGTGGGCAATGAGCAGTTCTTC	CASSLVAGDVGNEQFF
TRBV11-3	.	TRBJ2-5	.	TGTGCCAGCAGCTTAGCATCGGGAGAAGAGACCCAGTACTTC	CASSLASGEETQYF
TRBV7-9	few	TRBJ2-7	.	TGTGCCAGCAGCTTAGTAGCGGAGAGCTCCTACGAGCAGTACTTC	CASSLVAESSYEQYF
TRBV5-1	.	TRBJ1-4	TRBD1	TGCGCCAGCAGCTCATGGACAGGGGCACAGGAAAAACTGTTTTTT	CASSSWTGAQEKLFF
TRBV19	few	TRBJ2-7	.	TGTGCCAGTAGTATACCCGGGGCCTACGAGCAGTACTTC	CASSIPGAYEQYF
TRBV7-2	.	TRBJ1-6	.	TGTGCCAGCAGCTTATCCTTAGGGCGAGATTCACCCCTCCACTTT	CASSLSLGRDSPLHF
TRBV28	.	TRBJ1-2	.	TGTGCCACCCTTGGGGGAGTTGATGGCTACACCTTC	CATLGGVDGYTF
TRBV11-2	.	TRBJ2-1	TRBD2	TGTGCCAGCAGCTTAGCCGGGGCGGGAGTTCAAGGAGATGAGCAGTTCTTC	CASSLAGAGVQGDEQFF
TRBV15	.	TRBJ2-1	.	TGTGCCACCAGCAGTCAGGACTGGGATGAGCAGTTCTTC	CATSSQDWDEQFF
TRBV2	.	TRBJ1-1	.	TGTGCCAGCAGTCCCGGGAGGAACACTGAAGCTTTCTTT	CASSPGRNTEAFF
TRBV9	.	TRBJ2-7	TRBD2	TGTGCCAGCAGCGTATCGGGACTAGCGGGAGGGCCCCACGAGCAGTACTTC	CASSVSGLAGGPHEQYF
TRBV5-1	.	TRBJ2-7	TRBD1	TGCGCCAGCAGCGGAGGGACAGGGCACGACGAGCAGTACTTC	CASSGGTGHDEQYF
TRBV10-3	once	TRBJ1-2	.	TGTGCCTCGGGTGGTGGTGCAGGGGATAACTATGGCTACACCTTC	CASGGGAGDNYGYTF
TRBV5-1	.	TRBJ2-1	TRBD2	TGCGCCAGCACGAAAGGGACTAGCGGGAGCCATGAGCAGTTCTTC	CASTKGTSGSHEQFF
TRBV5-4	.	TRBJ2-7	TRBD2	TGTGCCAGCAGCCAAACGGGACTAGCGGCCTCCTACGAGCAGTACTTC	CASSQTGLAASYEQYF
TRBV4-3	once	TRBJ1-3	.	TGCGCCAGCAGCCCGGCGGTCCCGCTAAGCCCTGGAAACACCATATATTTT	CASSPAVPLSPGNTIYF